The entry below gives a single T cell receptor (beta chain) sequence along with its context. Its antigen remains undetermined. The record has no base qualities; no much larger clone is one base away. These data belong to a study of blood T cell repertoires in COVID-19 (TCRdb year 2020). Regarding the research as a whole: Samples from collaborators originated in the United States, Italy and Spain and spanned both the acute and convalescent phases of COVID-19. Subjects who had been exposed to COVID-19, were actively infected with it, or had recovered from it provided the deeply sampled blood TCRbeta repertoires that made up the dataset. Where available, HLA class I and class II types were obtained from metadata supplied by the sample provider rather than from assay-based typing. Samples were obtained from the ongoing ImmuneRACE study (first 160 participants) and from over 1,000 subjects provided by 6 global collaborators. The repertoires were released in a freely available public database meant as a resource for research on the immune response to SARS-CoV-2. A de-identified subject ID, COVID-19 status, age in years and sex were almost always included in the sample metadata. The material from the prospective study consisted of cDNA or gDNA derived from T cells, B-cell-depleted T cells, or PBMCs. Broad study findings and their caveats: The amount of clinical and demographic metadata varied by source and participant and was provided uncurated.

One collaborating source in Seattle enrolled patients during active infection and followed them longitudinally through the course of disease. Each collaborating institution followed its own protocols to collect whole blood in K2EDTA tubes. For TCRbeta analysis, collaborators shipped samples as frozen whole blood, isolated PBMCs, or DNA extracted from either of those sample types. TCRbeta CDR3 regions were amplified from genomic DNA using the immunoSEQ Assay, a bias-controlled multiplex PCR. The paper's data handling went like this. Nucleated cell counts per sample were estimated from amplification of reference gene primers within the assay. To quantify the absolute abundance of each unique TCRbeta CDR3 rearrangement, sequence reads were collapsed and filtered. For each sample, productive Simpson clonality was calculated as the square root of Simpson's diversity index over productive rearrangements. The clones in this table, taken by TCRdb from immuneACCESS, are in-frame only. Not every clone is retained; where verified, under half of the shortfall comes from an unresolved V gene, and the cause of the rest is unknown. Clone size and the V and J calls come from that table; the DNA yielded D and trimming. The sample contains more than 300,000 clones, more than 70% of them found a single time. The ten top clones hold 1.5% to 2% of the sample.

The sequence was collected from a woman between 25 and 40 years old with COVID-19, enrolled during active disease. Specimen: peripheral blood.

This receptor carries the CDR3 CATADRNTEAFF. In nucleotide form, the sequence is TGTGCCACCGCTGACAGGAACACTGAAGCTTTCTTT. The chain couples TRBV13 to TRBJ1-1, with TRBD1 tentatively as D gene (5 bases match). V loses 10 bases, J loses 1 base, and the germline ends lie 10 bases apart. The germline V gene (reference sequence) sets CDR1 to PRHDT and CDR2 to FYEKMQ. Including the terminal cysteine and phenylalanine, the CDR3 comprises 12 residues. The DNA shown is the 36-base CDR3, in frame from base 1.